The source of this TCR beta chain is a study of blood T cell repertoires in COVID-19. Repertoires were generated with immunoSEQ multiplex PCR, while TCRdb's copy carries only in-frame clones and drops some. This table has approximately 85,000 clones, 70% to 90% appearing once. Germline V gives CDR1 LNHDA, CDR2 SQIVND (reference sequence). Trimming at V came to 6 bases and at J to 2 bases, leaving 8 bases not matched to a gene. The CDR3 totals 15 residues. This TCR derives from a woman between 65 and 79 years old with active or convalescent COVID-19. Source material: peripheral blood. The chain is built from TRBV19 and TRBJ1-2, with TRBD1 matching 8 bases. CDR3 DNA: TGTGCCAGTAGCAAAGGACAGGGCTTAAACTATGGCTACACCTTC. The encoded protein is CASSKGQGLNYGYTF. Supplemented by reference TRBV19 and TRBJ1-2, the full variable domain reads DGGITQSPKYLFRKEGQNVTLSCEQNLNHDAMYWYRQDPGQGLRLIYYSQIVNDFQKGDIAEGYSVSREKKESFPLTVTSAQKNPTAFYLCASSKGQGLNYGYTFGSGTRLTVV.